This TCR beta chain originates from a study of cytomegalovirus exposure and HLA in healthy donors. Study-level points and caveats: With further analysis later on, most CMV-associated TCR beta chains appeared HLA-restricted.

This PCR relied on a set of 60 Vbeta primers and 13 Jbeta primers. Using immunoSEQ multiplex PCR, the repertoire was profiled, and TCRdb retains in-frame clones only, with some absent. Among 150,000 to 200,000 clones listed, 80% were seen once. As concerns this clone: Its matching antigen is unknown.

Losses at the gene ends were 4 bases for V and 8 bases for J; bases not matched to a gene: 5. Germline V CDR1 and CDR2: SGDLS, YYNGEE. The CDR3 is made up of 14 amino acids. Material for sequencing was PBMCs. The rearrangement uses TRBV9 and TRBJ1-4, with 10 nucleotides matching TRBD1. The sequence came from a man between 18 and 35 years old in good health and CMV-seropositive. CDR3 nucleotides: TGTGCCAGCAGCACTGACAGGGGGCAAGAAAAACTGTTTTTT. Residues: CASSTDRGQEKLFF.